Below are 20 T cell receptor beta chains sequenced from a single sample in a study of radiation and T cells in renal cell carcinoma. Specified time point: blood 2 weeks post-SBRT. The treatment here: 15 Gy SBRT to primary tumor, nephrectomy 4 weeks later. Using immunoSEQ multiplex PCR, the repertoire was profiled, and TCRdb retains in-frame clones only, with some absent. The table lists tens of thousands of clones, roughly 78% of them singletons, with about 30% in the top ten. The specimen comprised blood, sampled from a patient whose treatment included radiotherapy and nephrectomy. The receptor set was obtained from a woman aged 70-85 years with renal cell carcinoma.

The rearrangement uses TRBV6-5 and TRBJ1-2; perhaps TRBD1 as D (5 bases). The CDR3 contains 13 residues. Trimming removed 6 bases from V and 6 bases from J, with 14 bases in between. CDR1 and CDR2 (germline): MNHEY, SVGAGI. The CDR3 here is CASRRGLRDGYTF. In nucleotides, the CDR3 is TGTGCCAGCAGGAGAGGGCTCAGGGATGGCTACACCTTC.

This clone was found once. The chain combines TRBV4-1 with TRBJ1-1, with D tentatively TRBD1 (6 bases). Germline V gives CDR1 MGHRA, CDR2 YSYEKL. V lost 5 bases and J lost 6, with 13 bases in between. The CDR3 loop spans 13 amino acids. The CDR3 DNA is TGCGCCAGCAGCGCAAACCACAGGGCTGAAGCTTTCTTT. Amino acid sequence: CASSANHRAEAFF.

The chain joins TRBV4-1 to TRBJ2-2, with D unresolved. From germline, CDR1 is MGHRA and CDR2 YSYEKL. The CDR3 consists of 12 residues. The V and J ends lost 4 bases and 7 bases respectively, with 7 bases between them. The chain's CDR3 is CASSPFNGELFF. Here the CDR3 DNA reads TGCGCCAGCAGCCCTTTTAACGGGGAGCTGTTTTTT.

The chain couples TRBV7-3 to TRBJ2-1; 11 bases match TRBD2. The CDR3 contains 15 residues. The germline CDR1 and CDR2 sequences are SGHTA and FQGTGA. V gave up 4 bases and J gave up 3 bases; unmatched junction bases: 2. CDR3 bases: TGTGCCAGCAGCTCAGGGACTAGCGGCTACAATGAGCAGTTCTTC. Protein product: CASSSGTSGYNEQFF.

The DNA of the CDR3 is TGCGCCAGCAGCCGAGACAGGGGGGACACCTACGAGCAGTACTTC. It translates to CASSRDRGDTYEQYF. V gene TRBV4-3 combines with J gene TRBJ2-7; 9 positions agree with TRBD1. The CDR3 sequence is 15 residues long. CDR1 is LGHNA, CDR2 YSLEER, per germline. With 4 bases clipped from V and 2 bases from J, the junction kept 6 bases outside the gene matches.

This rearrangement joins TRBV6-5 to TRBJ1-6; TRBD1 aligns across 7 bases. Germline CDR1 and CDR2: MNHEY and SVGAGI. The CDR3 length is 12 residues. With 6 bases clipped from V and 9 bases from J, the junction kept 2 bases outside the gene matches. The CDR3 reads CASRTGSSPLHF. DNA for the CDR3: TGTGCCAGCAGGACAGGGAGTTCACCCCTCCACTTT.

This clone has only a few counts. The CDR3 reads CASSQLSWESDTEAFF. CDR3 coding DNA: TGTGCCAGCAGTCAATTATCCTGGGAGTCGGACACTGAAGCTTTCTTT. This sequence joins TRBV7-7 and TRBJ1-1, with D unresolved. V lost 6 bases, J lost 3 bases, and 20 bases lay in between. The CDR3 contains 16 residues. Germline CDR1 and CDR2: SSHAT and FNYEAQ (reference sequence).

Ten or more counts support this clone. V is TRBV7-2 and J is TRBJ2-5; D unclear. V lost 5 bases to trimming and J lost 2 bases, with 3 bases between them. The CDR3 loop spans 11 amino acids. Germline V gene data show CDR1 as SGHTA and CDR2 as FQGNSA. DNA of the CDR3: TGTGCCAGCAGCATACAAGAGACCCAGTACTTC. It specifies CASSIQETQYF.

This rearrangement joins TRBV6-5 to TRBJ2-1; D unresolved. Trimming shortened V by 10 bases and J by 14 bases, and 18 bases separated the two germline ends. In germline, CDR1 is MNHEY, CDR2 SVGAGI. The CDR3 extends over 11 amino acids. The CDR3, as DNA: TGTGCCACCAGATTTAGTGATTTTGAGTTCTTC. It codes for CATRFSDFEFF.

This chain connects TRBV14 to TRBJ2-5; D not resolved. The closer fit of TRBJ2-7 to the DNA end suggests the J call may be wrong. The germline V gene has CDR1 SGHDN and CDR2 FVKESK. The CDR3 is 12 amino acids. The CDR3 loop is CASSQAPSEQYF. The CDR3 DNA follows: TGTGCCAGCAGCCAGGCTCCCAGCGAGCAGTACTTC.

The V call is TRBV7-6, the J call TRBJ2-5; 7 bases map to TRBD1. J was trimmed by 7 bases and V by 5 bases; bases with no gene match: 10. This CDR3 is built from 14 residues. Germline CDR1 reads SGHVS; CDR2 reads FNYEAQ. The CDR3 DNA reads as TGTGCCAGCAGCACTCGACAGGGCCCAGGGACCCAGTACTTC. Protein sequence: CASSTRQGPGTQYF.

The chain has TRBV28 and TRBJ1-4, with D tentatively TRBD1 (6 bases). The CDR3 spans 16 residues. Germline V lookup: CDR1 MDHEN, CDR2 SYDVKM. V lost 9 bases to trimming and J lost 8 bases, with 25 bases between them. CDR3 in DNA: TGTGCCAGTCAAGGAACGCAGGGGTTTCGGGGAGAAAAACTGTTTTTT. Protein: CASQGTQGFRGEKLFF.

This chain joins TRBV7-2 and TRBJ2-7; 10 bases line up with TRBD1. Germline lookup yields CDR1 SGHTA and CDR2 FQGNSA. This CDR3 region has 16 residues. With 0 bases clipped from V and 7 bases from J, the junction kept 9 bases outside the gene matches. CDR3 bases: TGTGCCAGCAGCTTAGCGACTGGACAGGGGGGTGGAGAGCAGTACTTC. Protein product: CASSLATGQGGGEQYF.

The chain has TRBV19 and TRBJ1-2, with 7 bases aligning to TRBD1. The V segment lost 6 bases and the J segment 6 bases; nucleotides outside the gene matches: 7. Germline lookup yields CDR1 LNHDA and CDR2 SQIVND (reference sequence). This CDR3 region has 13 residues. The CDR3 sequence is CASRDLQGHGYTF. Written as DNA, the CDR3 is TGTGCCAGTAGGGATCTACAGGGGCATGGCTACACCTTC.

This chain links TRBV29-1 with TRBJ1-1; maybe TRBD1 (6 bases). There are 16 residues in the CDR3. With 0 bases removed from V and 3 bases from J, the gap between germline ends came to 17 bases. CDR1 is SQVTM and CDR2 is ANQGSEA in the germline V gene. The CDR3 is CSVEDGLQGWDTEAFF. In DNA form, the CDR3 reads TGCAGCGTTGAAGATGGTTTACAGGGATGGGACACTGAAGCTTTCTTT.

V is TRBV6-4 and J is TRBJ2-3, with 11 positions matching TRBD2. The CDR3 has 15 amino acids. CDR1 is MRHNA, CDR2 SNTAGT, per germline. With V trimmed by 3 bases and J by 6 bases, 5 bases remained unmatched. CDR3 nucleotide sequence: TGTGCCAGCAGTGAAAATCTAGCGGGGGGTGATACGCAGTATTTT. Its translation is CASSENLAGGDTQYF.

The chain is built from TRBV7-9 and TRBJ1-1; D unresolved. This CDR3 spans 15 amino acids. Germline V gives CDR1 SEHNR, CDR2 FQNEAQ (reference sequence). V lost 3 bases and J lost 5, with 16 bases in between. The CDR3 loop reads CASSLQDPPGTEAFF. The CDR3 DNA reads TGTGCCAGCAGCTTGCAGGACCCCCCGGGGACTGAAGCTTTCTTT.

The rearrangement uses TRBV19 and TRBJ2-7, with TRBD1 identical over 7 bases. V lost 5 bases and J lost 3; bases outside the gene matches: 7. CDR1 is LNHDA and CDR2 is SQIVND in the germline V gene (reference sequence). The CDR3 runs 14 residues. CDR3 DNA sequence: TGTGCCAGTAGTCACCGGGACAGAGACTACGAGCAGTACTTC. The encoded protein is CASSHRDRDYEQYF.

The rearrangement uses TRBV7-2 and TRBJ1-5; D is perhaps TRBD1 (6 bases). The CDR3 has 16 amino acids. The germline gives CDR1 SGHTA, CDR2 FQGNSA. V lost 5 bases, J lost 0 bases, and 14 bases lay in between. CDR3 amino acids: CASSKGGGISNQPQHF. For the CDR3, the DNA is TGTGCCAGCAGCAAGGGGGGAGGGATTAGCAATCAGCCCCAGCATTTT.

The gene calls are TRBV13 and TRBJ2-1; tentatively, D is TRBD2 (5 bases). Per the germline V gene, CDR1 is PRHDT and CDR2 is FYEKMQ (reference sequence). Trimming removed 0 bases from V and 5 bases from J, with 17 bases in between. The CDR3 is 17 residues long. The CDR3 DNA is TGTGCCAGCAGCTTAGGCTGGGTCCAGCGGAGAAACAATGAGCAGTTCTTC. This sequence encodes CASSLGWVQRRNNEQFF.